This T cell receptor beta chain is drawn from a study of T cells in Graves' hyperthyroidism and ophthalmopathy. This clonotype was recorded many times. Its cognate antigen is unknown. The investigators amplified TCR beta CDR3 regions from RNA transcripts. A first-round RT-PCR of the TCR CDR3 used the HTBI primer set. TCRdb fed the multiplex PCR reads into MiXCR, producing one record per CDR3 protein. The sample contains roughly 500,000 distinct CDR3 sequences, 46% of which appear only once. Study-wide points: With a median lead of around 6.7 months before onset, the model predicted ophthalmopathy.

The sequenced sample consisted of peripheral blood or thyroid tissue (not recorded which). This TCR derives from an adult woman with Graves' disease, either hyperthyroidism or ophthalmopathy (not recorded which).

This CDR3 reads CSARQGLTYEQYF. The CDR3 DNA follows: TGCAGTGCTAGACAGGGGCTTACCTACGAGCAGTACTTC. V gene TRBV20-1 combines with J gene TRBJ2-7, with D perhaps matching TRBD1 (6 bases). The CDR3 sequence is 13 residues long. The V gene's germline CDR1 is DFQATT and CDR2 SNEGSKA (reference sequence). V was cut by 2 bases and J by 2 bases, with 10 bases left in between.